This TCR beta chain came from a study of blood T cell repertoires in COVID-19. CDR1 is MNHNY and CDR2 is SVGAGI in the germline V gene (reference sequence). This CDR3 has 12 residues. V lost 6 bases and J lost 7; bases outside the gene matches: 5. Produced via immunoSEQ multiplex PCR; TCRdb's table is partial and in-frame only. The profile shows some 58,000 clones, 77% of them singletons. The TCR was taken from a human donor in a cohort sampled during active COVID-19. J is TRBJ1-2 and V is TRBV6-6; 7 bases fit TRBD1. Sample: peripheral blood. CDR3 nucleotide sequence: TGTGCCAGCAGCCCTACAGGGGCTGGCTACACCTTC. Its translation: CASSPTGAGYTF.